This T cell receptor (beta chain) was sequenced during a study of vaccination effects on CD4 cells after COVID-19. The data were produced by immunoSEQ multiplex PCR, yet TCRdb's version contains in-frame clones alone and is incomplete. The table lists tens of thousands of clones, about three quarters of them singletons, with over 15% in the top ten. As to this clone: What it binds is not known.

ViraFEST assay sequencing came after antigen-specific CD4+ T cells were expanded with viral peptide pools. Following 10 days of culture, CD4+ T cells were isolated. The person had a PCR-confirmed SARS-CoV-2 infection during March to December 2020. It was on days 3 and 7 that half the medium was replaced with IL-2 medium. The CDR3 contains 16 residues. Trimming stripped 0 bases from V and 1 base from J, with 10 bases between. CDR1 is LGHNA, CDR2 YNFKEQ, per germline. The chain joins TRBV4-2 to TRBJ1-5; TRBD1 might be the D (5 bases). Here the sequenced sample was CD4+ T cells from PBMCs cultured with HCoV-NL63 spike peptides, taken before COVID-19 vaccination. This TCR was recovered from a human donor who had a prior SARS-CoV-2 infection. The CDR3 sequence: CASSQDQGRSNQPQHF. CDR3 nucleotides: TGTGCCAGCAGCCAAGATCAGGGACGAAGCAATCAGCCCCAGCATTTT.